A selection of T cell receptor beta chains follows, all from one sample in a study of monozygotic twins with inflammatory bowel disease. TCRdb reprocessed the 5' RACE reads, with one entry per CDR3 protein and no DNA. The table counts more than 350,000 distinct CDR3 sequences; approximately 2.4% lies in the top ten. Source material: blood. Receptor source: a human donor with ulcerative colitis or Crohn's disease, or a healthy co-twin of an affected twin (not recorded which). Each CDR3 is given with its conserved first and last residue.

TRBJ1-1,TRBV7-2,CASSLVGGGEVQAFF
TRBJ2-3,TRBV7-9,CAANGGVSTDTQYF
TRBJ2-1,TRBV29-1,CSVVASGSNNEQFF
TRBJ2-1,TRBV4-2,CASSPPPGDEQFF
TRBJ2-7,TRBV20-1,CSARDQYWGEQYF
TRBJ2-7,TRBV30,CAWSESSYEQYF
TRBJ2-7,TRBV7-8,CASSTQGGTNEQYF
TRBJ1-2,TRBV12-3/TRBV12-4,CASASGDGYTF
TRBJ2-2,TRBV9,CASSVWGTGGTGELFF
TRBJ1-1,TRBV7-9,CASSSRSREGKAFF
TRBJ1-2,TRBV19,CATSSTHRANYGYTF
TRBJ2-1,TRBV7-2,CASSLNAAVNEQFF
TRBJ1-1,TRBV4-1,CASSQAGQLKAFF
TRBJ1-6,TRBV5-1,CASSRGQSALGGSYNSPLHF
TRBJ2-5,TRBV20-1,CSARESLAGGETQYF
TRBJ2-2,TRBV18,CASSPVVRESTGELFF
TRBJ2-7,TRBV18,CASSPPARHEQYF
TRBJ1-4,TRBV5-4,CASSPFGGAETNEKLFF
TRBJ2-1,TRBV6-2/TRBV6-3,CASSRWEDEQFF
TRBJ2-7,TRBV11-2,CASSLVSSGGRYEQYF
TRBJ2-7,TRBV25-1,CASSGNSYEQYF
TRBJ1-1,TRBV28,CASSVLTGGTEAFF
TRBJ1-1,TRBV5-8,CASSPGQVFNTEAFF
TRBJ1-2,TRBV18,CASSELGGNYGYTF
TRBJ2-1,TRBV5-1,CASSSSSGANEQFF
TRBJ2-1,TRBV2,CASRVVVDNEQFF
TRBJ2-7,TRBV5-1,CASSLASSSREQYF
TRBJ1-4,TRBV2,CASSGGPNEKLFF
TRBJ1-1,TRBV7-9,CASSLKGEMNTEAFF
TRBJ1-3,TRBV20-1,CSADKGAGVGNTIYF
TRBJ1-1,TRBV6-1,CASSPPGMNTEAFF
TRBJ2-3,TRBV12-3/TRBV12-4,CASSLPYSSGGADTQYF
TRBJ1-1,TRBV3-1,CASRRGRNTEAFF
TRBJ1-3,TRBV4-2,CASSQEGRPYISGNTIYF
TRBJ2-5,TRBV18,CASKRGIAEETQYF
TRBJ2-7,TRBV28,CATGTGPTYEQYF
TRBJ2-6,TRBV5-1,CASSLGPAGANVLTF
TRBJ2-1,TRBV5-1,CASSLVASDEQFF
TRBJ1-2,TRBV5-6,CASRPGTGNYGYTF
TRBJ2-7,TRBV12-3/TRBV12-4,CASSLGTGTSYEQYF
TRBJ2-7,TRBV7-8,CASSVRLAGDYEQYF
TRBJ1-1,TRBV6-2/TRBV6-3,CASTSRTGMNTEAFF
TRBJ1-1,TRBV20-1,CSAVASGTATLEAFF
TRBJ2-1,TRBV5-5,CASSSGTAGNNEQFF
TRBJ2-6,TRBV27,CASSHRGWANVLTF
TRBJ2-7,TRBV5-6,CASSLGPPLEQYF
TRBJ2-3,TRBV20-1,CSAAVSTDTQYF
TRBJ2-1,TRBV19,CASSYPGTSGNNEQFF
TRBJ1-5,TRBV12-3/TRBV12-4,CASKAGTPTGNQPQHF
TRBJ1-1,TRBV29-1,CSVGPTGGKNTEAFF
TRBJ1-6,TRBV4-1,CASSPVLLEDNSPLHF
TRBJ2-7,TRBV27,CASSLISGRNEQYF
TRBJ2-7,TRBV7-2,CASSFLGRSYEQYF